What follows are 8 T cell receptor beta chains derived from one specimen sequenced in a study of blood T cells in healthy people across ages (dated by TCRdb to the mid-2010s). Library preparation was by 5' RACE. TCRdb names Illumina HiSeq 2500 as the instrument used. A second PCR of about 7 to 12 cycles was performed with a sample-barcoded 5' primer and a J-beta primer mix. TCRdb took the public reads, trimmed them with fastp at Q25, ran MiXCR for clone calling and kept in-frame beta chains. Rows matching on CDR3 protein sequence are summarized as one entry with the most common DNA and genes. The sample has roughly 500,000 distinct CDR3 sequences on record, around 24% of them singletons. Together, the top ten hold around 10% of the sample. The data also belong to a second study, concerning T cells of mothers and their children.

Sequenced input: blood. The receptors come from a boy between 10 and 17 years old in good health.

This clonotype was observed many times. The CDR3 loop is CASSQDSPGEATDPSGANVLTF. Written as DNA, the CDR3 is TGCGCCAGCAGCCAAGATTCGCCCGGGGAGGCTACGGATCCCTCTGGGGCCAACGTCCTGACTTTC. The J gene is TRBJ2-6, the V gene TRBV4-3, with a tentative D call TRBD2 (6 bases). The germline CDR1 and CDR2 sequences are LGHNA and YSLEER. Trimming cost V 0 bases and J 0 bases, with 24 bases left between them. The CDR3 is made up of 22 amino acids.

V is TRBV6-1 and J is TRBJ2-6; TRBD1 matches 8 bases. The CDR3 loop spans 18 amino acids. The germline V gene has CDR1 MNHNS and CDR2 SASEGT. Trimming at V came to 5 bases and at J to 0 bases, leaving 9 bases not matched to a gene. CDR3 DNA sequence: TGTGCCAGCAGTCTGTCGGGACAGGTTAACTCTGGGGCCAACGTCCTGACTTTC. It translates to CASSLSGQVNSGANVLTF.

Here the CDR3 DNA reads TGTGCCAGCAGCCAAGGGATAGCGGTGAACACCGGGGAGCTGTTTTTT. Residues: CASSQGIAVNTGELFF. V gene TRBV3-1 combines with J gene TRBJ2-2; D is perhaps TRBD2 (6 bases). The CDR3 totals 16 residues. CDR1 and CDR2 (germline): LGHDT, YNNKEL (reference sequence). The V end lost 1 base, the J end lost 1 base, and 10 bases lay between the germline ends.

The CDR3 reads CASSPQGPVTGELFF. The CDR3 region has the DNA TGTGCCAGCAGCCCCCAGGGCCCGGTCACCGGGGAGCTGTTTTTT. The V call is TRBV7-9, the J call TRBJ2-2; possible D gene TRBD1, 5 bases. The germline V gene encodes CDR1 SEHNR and CDR2 FQNEAQ (reference sequence). The CDR3 has 15 amino acids. Trimming cost V 5 bases and J 4 bases, with 14 bases left between them. Filled out from reference TRBV7-9 and TRBJ2-2, the complete variable domain reads DTGVSQNPRHKITKRGQNVTFRCDPISEHNRLYWYRQTLGQGPEFLTYFQNEAQLEKSRLLSDRFSAERPKGSFSTLEIQRTEQGDSAMYLCASSPQGPVTGELFFGEGSRLTVL.

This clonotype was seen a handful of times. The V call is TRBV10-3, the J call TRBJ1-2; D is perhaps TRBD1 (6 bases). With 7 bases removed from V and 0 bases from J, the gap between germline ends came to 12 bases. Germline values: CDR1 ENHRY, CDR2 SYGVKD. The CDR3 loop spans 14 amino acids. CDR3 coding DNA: TGTGCCATCAATGGGGGCCCTTCTAACTATGGCTACACCTTC. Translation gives CAINGGPSNYGYTF.

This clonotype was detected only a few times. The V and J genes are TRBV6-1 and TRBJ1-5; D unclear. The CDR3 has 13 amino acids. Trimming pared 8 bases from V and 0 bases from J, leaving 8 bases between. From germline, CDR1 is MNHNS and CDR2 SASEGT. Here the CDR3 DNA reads TGTGCCAGCCTACTGAATAGCAATCAGCCCCAGCATTTT. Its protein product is CASLLNSNQPQHF.

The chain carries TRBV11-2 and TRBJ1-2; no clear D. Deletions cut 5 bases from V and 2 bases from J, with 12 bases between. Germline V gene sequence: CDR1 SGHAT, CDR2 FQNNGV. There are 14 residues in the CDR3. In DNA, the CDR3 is TGTGCCAGCAGCACAACGGACGGGAACTATGGCTACACCTTC. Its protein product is CASSTTDGNYGYTF. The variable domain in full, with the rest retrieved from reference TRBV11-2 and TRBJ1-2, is EAGVAQSPRYKIIEKRQSVAFWCNPISGHATLYWYQQILGQGPKLLIQFQNNGVVDDSQLPKDRFSAERLKGVDSTLKIQPAKLEDSAVYLCASSTTDGNYGYTFGSGTRLTVV.

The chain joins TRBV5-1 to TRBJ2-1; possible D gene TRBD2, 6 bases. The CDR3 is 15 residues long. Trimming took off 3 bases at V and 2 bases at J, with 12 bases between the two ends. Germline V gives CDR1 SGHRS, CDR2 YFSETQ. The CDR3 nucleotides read TGCGCCAGCAGCTCCGGGACTCCAACCTACAATGAGCAGTTCTTC. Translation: CASSSGTPTYNEQFF.